This passage covers 20 T cell receptor beta chains from one sample sequenced in a study of vaccination effects on CD4 cells after COVID-19. Isolating CD4+ T cells followed about 11 days of culture. Participants each got two BNT162b2 or mRNA-1273 vaccine doses. Their antigen targets remain unknown. Here immunoSEQ multiplex PCR was the method, and the copy in TCRdb shows in-frame clones only, minus some. The table shows about 73,000 clones, with around 69% occurring only once. Sample: CD4+ T cells from PBMCs cultured without peptide, taken after COVID-19 vaccination. These receptors were obtained from a human donor who received a COVID-19 vaccine.

This rearrangement joins TRBV4-1 to TRBJ1-6; D is possibly TRBD1 (5 bases). The germline V and J ends were trimmed by 5 bases and 5 bases, with 13 bases remaining between them. There are 15 residues in the CDR3. Germline V gene sequence: CDR1 MGHRA, CDR2 YSYEKL. In nucleotides, the CDR3 is TGCGCCAGCAGCTCCAGGGATTACGATAATTCACCCCTCCACTTT. This codes for CASSSRDYDNSPLHF.

This sequence joins TRBV28 and TRBJ2-7, with 10 bases lining up with TRBD1. Germline V gene data show CDR1 as MDHEN and CDR2 as SYDVKM. The length of the CDR3 is 17 residues. J gave up 0 bases and V 6 bases, and 11 bases lay outside the gene matches. CDR3 in amino acids: CASSPTLGQGTSYEQYV. Written as DNA, the CDR3 is TGTGCCAGCAGCCCTACCTTGGGACAGGGGACCTCCTACGAGCAGTACGTC.

The chain employs TRBV11-2 and TRBJ1-6; no firm D call. Germline V lookup: CDR1 SGHAT, CDR2 FQNNGV. V was shortened by 1 base and J by 8 bases, with 6 bases between the two germline ends. The CDR3 consists of 13 residues. For the CDR3, the DNA is TGTGCCAGCAGCTTAGCCCTGTATTCACCCCTCCACTTT. Translation: CASSLALYSPLHF.

This clone appeared a single time. The CDR3 DNA reads as TGTGCCAGCAGCTCCGTACGACAGGGCCCAGTGCCCCAGCATTTT. It specifies CASSSVRQGPVPQHF. V usage is TRBV5-6 and J usage is TRBJ1-5; 7 bases align to TRBD1. CDR3 length: 15 amino acids. V was pared by 3 bases and J by 9 bases, with 12 bases of the junction left unmatched. Germline CDR1 is SGHDT and CDR2 is YYEEEE.

The chain has TRBV7-9 and TRBJ1-3; the D gene is possibly TRBD1 (5 bases). The V and J ends lost 3 bases and 0 bases respectively, with 12 bases between them. CDR3 size: 16 residues. The V gene's germline CDR1 is SEHNR and CDR2 FQNEAQ (reference sequence). CDR3 sequence reads: CASSFTGPSSGNTIYF. In DNA, the CDR3 is TGTGCCAGCAGCTTTACAGGTCCTTCCTCTGGAAACACCATATATTTT.

The count of this clone is one. The J gene is TRBJ2-7, the V gene TRBV18; the match to TRBD1 covers 10 bases. CDR1 KGHSH and CDR2 LQKENI come from the germline V gene. Trimming cost V 3 bases and J 7 bases; bases outside gene matches: 6. The CDR3 has 14 amino acids. This CDR3 is CASSPSGQGREQYV. CDR3 sequence (DNA): TGTGCCAGCTCACCTTCGGGACAGGGGCGAGAGCAGTACGTC.

V gene TRBV7-2 combines with J gene TRBJ1-5; D possibly corresponds to TRBD1 (5 bases). CDR1 and CDR2 (germline): SGHTA, FQGNSA. V shed 5 bases and J shed 2 bases, with 19 bases lying between them. CDR3 length equals 17 residues. The DNA of the CDR3 is TGTGCCAGCAGCCCTCACCAACAAGGGGTGGGCAATCAGCCCCAGCATTTT. Protein: CASSPHQQGVGNQPQHF.

This clone was observed once. The J gene is TRBJ1-3, the V gene TRBV29-1; D gene ambiguous. The CDR3 has 13 residues. The V gene's germline CDR1 is SQVTM and CDR2 ANQGSEA. Deletions cut 6 bases from V and 4 bases from J, with 13 bases between. CDR3 nucleotides: TGCAGCGTCCAGCCTTCGGCAGGAAACACCATATATTTT. Residues: CSVQPSAGNTIYF.

The rearrangement uses TRBV19 and TRBJ1-2; 9 positions agree with TRBD1. The CDR3 contains 14 residues. Germline V CDR1 and CDR2: LNHDA, SQIVND (reference sequence). V trimming: 7 bases; J trimming: 5 bases; junction bases outside the gene matches: 8. In DNA form, the CDR3 reads TGTGCCAGTACCCCCCTCGGACAGGGGTATGGCTACACCTTC. Protein product: CASTPLGQGYGYTF.

The V call is TRBV27, the J call TRBJ1-2; perhaps TRBD1 as D (6 bases). Germline V lookup: CDR1 MNHEY, CDR2 SMNVEV (reference sequence). The CDR3 consists of 15 residues. Trimming cost V 4 bases and J 4 bases, with 16 bases left between them. CDR3 nucleotides: TGTGCCAGCAGTTCCCTGTCAACAGGGAGCTATGGCTACACCTTC. This translates into CASSSLSTGSYGYTF.

The V gene is TRBV6-2 or TRBV6-3, the J gene TRBJ1-5; TRBD1 agrees at 9 bases. Losses at the gene ends were 3 bases for V and 7 bases for J; bases not matched to a gene: 19. CDR3 length equals 19 residues. CDR1 is MNHEY, CDR2 SVGEGT, per germline. The CDR3 DNA reads TGTGCCAGCAGTTATTCCCAAACTCCGGGACAGGGAAAAGGGCAGCCCCAGCATTTT. As protein: CASSYSQTPGQGKGQPQHF.

The chain has TRBV29-1 and TRBJ1-2; D gene uncertain. This CDR3 has 12 amino acids. The germline gives CDR1 SQVTM, CDR2 ANQGSEA. The V end was cut by 3 bases, the J end by 6 bases, with 11 bases between. CDR3 protein: CSVDRWADGYTF. The DNA for the CDR3 is TGCAGCGTTGACCGCTGGGCGGATGGCTACACCTTC.

The chain couples TRBV5-1 to TRBJ2-5; 12 bases match TRBD1. Trimming at V came to 2 bases and at J to 2 bases, leaving 4 bases not matched to a gene. This CDR3 has 16 residues. In germline, CDR1 is SGHRS, CDR2 YFSETQ. This CDR3 is CASSLGTGGRQETQYF. Written as DNA, the CDR3 is TGCGCCAGCAGCTTAGGGACAGGGGGCCGACAAGAGACCCAGTACTTC.

The genes are TRBV5-1 and TRBJ1-5; the D is unclear. The V gene lost 4 bases and the J gene lost 7 bases, with 15 bases spanning the gap. Germline assignment: CDR1 SGHRS and CDR2 YFSETQ. The CDR3 is 14 residues long. CDR3 nucleotide sequence: TGCGCCAGCAGCGTGGACGGGCGAGGACAGCCCCAGCATTTT. Its translation is CASSVDGRGQPQHF.

This chain links TRBV23-1 with TRBJ1-5, with 7 bases lining up with TRBD1. TRBV23-1 is known as an ORF, though its function is uncertain. After removal of 6 bases from V and 6 bases from J, the junction contained 11 bases not matched to a gene. The CDR3 has 15 amino acids. As DNA, the CDR3 is TGCGCCAGCAGCCCCCGACAGGGTCACGGTCAGCCCCAGCATTTT. As protein: CASSPRQGHGQPQHF.

The CDR3 coding sequence is TGTGCCAGCTCACCGATCCGGAATGAGCAGTTCTTC. Protein product: CASSPIRNEQFF. The chain couples TRBV18 to TRBJ2-1; D remains unclear. Germline CDR1 is KGHSH and CDR2 is LQKENI. Deletions cut 3 bases from V and 7 bases from J, with 7 bases between. The CDR3 contains 12 residues.

This clone was counted a few times. The chain recombines TRBV5-6 with TRBJ1-2, with 7 bases fitting TRBD1. CDR3 length: 15 residues. The V gene end was trimmed by 0 bases and the J gene end by 4 bases; junction bases not matched to a gene: 6. Germline V gene data show CDR1 as SGHDT and CDR2 as YYEEEE. CDR3 amino acids: CASSLALGGTYGYTF. CDR3 in DNA: TGTGCCAGCAGCTTGGCTTTAGGGGGCACCTATGGCTACACCTTC.

This chain uses TRBV7-2 with TRBJ2-5, with D possibly matching TRBD2 (7 bases). Germline lookup yields CDR1 SGHTA and CDR2 FQGNSA. The CDR3 loop spans 15 amino acids. Trimming took off 3 bases at V and 4 bases at J, with 15 bases between the two ends. The CDR3 DNA follows: TGTGCCAGCAGCTTCTTCGGGGGGCAGGGAGAGACCCAGTACTTC. Translated: CASSFFGGQGETQYF.

This clone was counted between two and nine times. V and J are TRBV5-1 and TRBJ1-2; D gene ambiguous. The CDR3 runs 14 residues. The V gene lost 1 base and the J gene lost 7 bases, with 14 bases spanning the gap. The germline CDR1 and CDR2 sequences are SGHRS and YFSETQ. As DNA, the CDR3 is TGCGCCAGCAGCTTGAGTCAAATTTCTGCTGGCTACACCTTC. This codes for CASSLSQISAGYTF.

This chain joins TRBV18 and TRBJ1-1; a weak D match, TRBD1 (5 bases). The CDR3 totals 15 residues. Trimming stripped 3 bases from V and 1 base from J, with 12 bases between. CDR1 KGHSH and CDR2 LQKENI come from the germline V gene. The CDR3 spells CASSPGGPGNTEAFF. CDR3 sequence (DNA): TGTGCCAGCTCACCCGGGGGACCGGGGAACACTGAAGCTTTCTTT. Variable domain in full (rest from reference TRBV18 and TRBJ1-1): NAGVMQNPRHLVRRRGQEARLRCSPMKGHSHVYWYRQLPEEGLKFMVYLQKENIIDESGMPKERFSAEFPKEGPSILRIQQVVRGDSAAYFCASSPGGPGNTEAFFGQGTRLTVV.